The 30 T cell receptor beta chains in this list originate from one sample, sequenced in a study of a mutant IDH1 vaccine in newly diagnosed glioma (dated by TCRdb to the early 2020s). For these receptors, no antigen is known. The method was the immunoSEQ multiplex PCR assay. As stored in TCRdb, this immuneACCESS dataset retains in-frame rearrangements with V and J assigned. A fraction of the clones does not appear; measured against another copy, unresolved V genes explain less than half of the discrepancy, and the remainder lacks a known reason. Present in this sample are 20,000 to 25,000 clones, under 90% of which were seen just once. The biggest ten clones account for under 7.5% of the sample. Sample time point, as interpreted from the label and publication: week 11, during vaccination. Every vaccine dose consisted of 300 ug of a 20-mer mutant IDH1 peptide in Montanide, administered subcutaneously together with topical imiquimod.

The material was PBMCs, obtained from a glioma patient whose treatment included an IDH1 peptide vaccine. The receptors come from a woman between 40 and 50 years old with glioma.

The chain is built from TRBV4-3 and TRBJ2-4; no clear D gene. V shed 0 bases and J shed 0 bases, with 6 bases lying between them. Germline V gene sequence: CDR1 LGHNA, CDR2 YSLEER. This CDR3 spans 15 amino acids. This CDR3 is CASSQDALAKNIQYF. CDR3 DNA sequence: TGCGCCAGCAGCCAAGACGCGTTAGCCAAAAACATTCAGTACTTC.

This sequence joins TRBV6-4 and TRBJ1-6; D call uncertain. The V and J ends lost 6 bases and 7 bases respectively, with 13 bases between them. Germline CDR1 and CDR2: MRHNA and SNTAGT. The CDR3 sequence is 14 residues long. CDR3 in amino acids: CASSPDGENSPLHF. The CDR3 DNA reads TGTGCCAGCAGCCCGGACGGTGAGAATTCACCCCTCCACTTT.

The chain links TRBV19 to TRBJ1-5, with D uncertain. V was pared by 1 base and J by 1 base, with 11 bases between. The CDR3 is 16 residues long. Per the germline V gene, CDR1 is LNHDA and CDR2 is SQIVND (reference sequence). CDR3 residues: CASSIAPGSSNQPQHF. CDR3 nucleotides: TGTGCCAGTAGTATAGCACCGGGGTCAAGCAATCAGCCCCAGCATTTT.

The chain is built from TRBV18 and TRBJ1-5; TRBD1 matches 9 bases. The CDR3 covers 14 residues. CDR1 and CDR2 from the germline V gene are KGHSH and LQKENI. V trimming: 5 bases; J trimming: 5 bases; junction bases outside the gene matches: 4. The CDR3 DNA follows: TGTGCCAGCTCAGAACAGGGGGCGGATCAGCCCCAGCATTTT. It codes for CASSEQGADQPQHF.

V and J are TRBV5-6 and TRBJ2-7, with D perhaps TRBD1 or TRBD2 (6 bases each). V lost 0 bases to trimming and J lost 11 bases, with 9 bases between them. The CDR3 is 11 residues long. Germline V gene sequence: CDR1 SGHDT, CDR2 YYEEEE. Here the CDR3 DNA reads TGTGCCAGCAGCTTGGCGGGGGCAAAGTACTTC. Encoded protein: CASSLAGAKYF.

CDR3 sequence reads: CASSWTDRVRHF. The DNA for the CDR3 is TGTGCCAGTAGCTGGACAGACCGGGTCCGGCATTTT. The chain joins TRBV19 to TRBJ1-5, with D possibly matching TRBD1 (6 bases). The CDR3 runs to 12 residues. The V and J ends lost 6 bases and 15 bases respectively, with 18 bases between them. Germline values: CDR1 LNHDA, CDR2 SQIVND (reference sequence).

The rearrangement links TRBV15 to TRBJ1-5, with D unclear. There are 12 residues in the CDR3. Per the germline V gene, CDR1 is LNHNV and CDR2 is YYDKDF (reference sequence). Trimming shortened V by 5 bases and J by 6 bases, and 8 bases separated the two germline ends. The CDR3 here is CATSDRVQPQHF. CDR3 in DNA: TGTGCCACCAGCGATCGAGTTCAGCCCCAGCATTTT.

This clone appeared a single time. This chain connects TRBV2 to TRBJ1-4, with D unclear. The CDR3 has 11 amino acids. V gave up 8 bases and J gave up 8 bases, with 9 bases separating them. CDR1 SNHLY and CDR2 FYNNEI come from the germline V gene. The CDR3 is CASFDEEKLFF. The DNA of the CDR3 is TGTGCCAGCTTTGATGAGGAAAAACTGTTTTTT.

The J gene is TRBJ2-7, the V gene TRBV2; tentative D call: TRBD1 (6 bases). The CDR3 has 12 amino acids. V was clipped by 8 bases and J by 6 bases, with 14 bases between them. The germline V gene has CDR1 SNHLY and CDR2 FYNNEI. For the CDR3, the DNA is TGTGCCAGCTCCACAGGGCAGGCCGAGCAGTACTTC. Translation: CASSTGQAEQYF.

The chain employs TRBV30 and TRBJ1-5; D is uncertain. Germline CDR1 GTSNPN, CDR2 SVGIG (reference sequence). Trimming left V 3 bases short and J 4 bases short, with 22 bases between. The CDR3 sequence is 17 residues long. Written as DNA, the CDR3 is TGTGCCTGGAGCGCACCAAGGGCCGACGGTAGGAATCAGCCCCAGCATTTT. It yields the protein CAWSAPRADGRNQPQHF.

The DNA for the CDR3 is TGTGCCTGGAGTGTACGTGGGAGAATCACAGATACGCAGTATTTT. Protein product: CAWSVRGRITDTQYF. The chain carries TRBV30 and TRBJ2-3; the D gene is possibly TRBD2 (5 bases). The CDR3 runs 15 residues. V was clipped by 0 bases and J by 2 bases, with 12 bases between them. CDR1 is GTSNPN, CDR2 SVGIG, per germline (reference sequence). The complete variable domain, with remaining parts taken from reference TRBV30 and TRBJ2-3, reads SQTIHQWPATLVQPVGSPLSLECTVEGTSNPNLYWYRQAAGRGLQLLFYSVGIGQISSEVPQNLSASRPQDRQFILSSKKLLLSDSGFYLCAWSVRGRITDTQYFGPGTRLTVL.

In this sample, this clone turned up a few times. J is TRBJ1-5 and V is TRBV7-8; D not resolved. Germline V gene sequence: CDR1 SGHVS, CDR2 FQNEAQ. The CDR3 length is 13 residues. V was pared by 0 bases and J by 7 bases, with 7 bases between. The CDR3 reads CASSLASGQPQHF. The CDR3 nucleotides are TGTGCCAGCAGCTTAGCTAGCGGGCAGCCCCAGCATTTT.

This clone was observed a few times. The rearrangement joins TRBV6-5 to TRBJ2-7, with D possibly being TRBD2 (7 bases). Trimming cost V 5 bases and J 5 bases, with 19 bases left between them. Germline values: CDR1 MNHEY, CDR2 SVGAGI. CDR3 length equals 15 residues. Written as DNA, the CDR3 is TGTGCCAGCAGTCTCGCGGAGGGGGGGATTGACGAGCAGTACTTC. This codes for CASSLAEGGIDEQYF.

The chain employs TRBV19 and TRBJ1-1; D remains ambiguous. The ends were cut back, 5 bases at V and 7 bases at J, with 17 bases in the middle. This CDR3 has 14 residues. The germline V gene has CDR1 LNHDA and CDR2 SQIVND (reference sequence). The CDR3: CASSQTSFQVEAFF. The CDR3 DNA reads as TGTGCCAGTAGTCAGACCTCCTTCCAAGTTGAAGCTTTCTTT.

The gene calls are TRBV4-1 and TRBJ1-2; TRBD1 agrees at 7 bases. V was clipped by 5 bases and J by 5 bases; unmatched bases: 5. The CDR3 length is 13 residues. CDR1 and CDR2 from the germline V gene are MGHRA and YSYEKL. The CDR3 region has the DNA TGCGCCAGCAGCTTACCGGGACAGTATGGCTACACCTTC. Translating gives CASSLPGQYGYTF.

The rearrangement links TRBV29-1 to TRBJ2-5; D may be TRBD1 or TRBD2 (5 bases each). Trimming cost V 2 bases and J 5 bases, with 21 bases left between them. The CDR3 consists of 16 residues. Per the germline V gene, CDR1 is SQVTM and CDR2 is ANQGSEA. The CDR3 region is CSVETSRMGWGETQYF. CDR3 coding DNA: TGCAGCGTTGAAACTTCCCGGATGGGTTGGGGGGAGACCCAGTACTTC.

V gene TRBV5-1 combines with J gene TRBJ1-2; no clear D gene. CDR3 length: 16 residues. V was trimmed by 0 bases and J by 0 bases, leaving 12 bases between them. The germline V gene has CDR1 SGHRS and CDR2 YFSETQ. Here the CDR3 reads CASSLVSGIANYGYTF. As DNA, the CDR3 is TGCGCCAGCAGCTTGGTTTCGGGGATCGCTAACTATGGCTACACCTTC.

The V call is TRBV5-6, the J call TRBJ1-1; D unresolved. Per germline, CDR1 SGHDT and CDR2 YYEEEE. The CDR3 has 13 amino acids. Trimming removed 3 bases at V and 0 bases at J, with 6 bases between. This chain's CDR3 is CASSWEVNTEAFF. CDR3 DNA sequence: TGTGCCAGCAGCTGGGAGGTGAACACTGAAGCTTTCTTT.

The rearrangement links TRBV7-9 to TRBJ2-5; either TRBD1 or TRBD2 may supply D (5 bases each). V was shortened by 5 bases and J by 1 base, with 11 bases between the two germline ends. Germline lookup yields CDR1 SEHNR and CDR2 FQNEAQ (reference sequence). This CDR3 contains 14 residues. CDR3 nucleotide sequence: TGTGCCAGCAGCCCCGGGGCGGGCCAAGAGACCCAGTACTTC. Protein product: CASSPGAGQETQYF.

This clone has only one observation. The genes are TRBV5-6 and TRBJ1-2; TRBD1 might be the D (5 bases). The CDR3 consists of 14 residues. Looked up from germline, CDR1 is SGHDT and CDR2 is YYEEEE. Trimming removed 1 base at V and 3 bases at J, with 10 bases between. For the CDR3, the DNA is TGTGCCAGCAGCTTGATACAGGTCGACTATGGCTACACCTTC. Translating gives CASSLIQVDYGYTF. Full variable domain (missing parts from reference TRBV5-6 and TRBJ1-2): DAGVTQSPTHLIKTRGQQVTLRCSPKSGHDTVSWYQQALGQGPQFIFQYYEEEERQRGNFPDRFSGHQFPNYSSELNVNALLLGDSALYLCASSLIQVDYGYTFGSGTRLTVV.

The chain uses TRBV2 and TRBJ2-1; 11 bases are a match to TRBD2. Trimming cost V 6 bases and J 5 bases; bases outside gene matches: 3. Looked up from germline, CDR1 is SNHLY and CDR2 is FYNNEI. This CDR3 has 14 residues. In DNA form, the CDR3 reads TGTGCCAGCAGAGCGGGACTAGCGGACAATGAGCAGTTCTTC. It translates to CASRAGLADNEQFF. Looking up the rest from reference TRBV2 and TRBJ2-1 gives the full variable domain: EPEVTQTPSHQVTQMGQEVILRCVPISNHLYFYWYRQILGQKVEFLVSFYNNEISEKSEIFDDQFSVERPDGSNFTLKIRSTKLEDSAMYFCASRAGLADNEQFFGPGTRLTVL.

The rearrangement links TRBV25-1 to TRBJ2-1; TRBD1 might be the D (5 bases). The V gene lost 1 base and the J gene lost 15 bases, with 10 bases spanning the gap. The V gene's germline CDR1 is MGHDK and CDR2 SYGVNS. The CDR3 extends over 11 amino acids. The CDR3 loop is CASSEFKGWFF. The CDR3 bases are TGTGCCAGCAGTGAATTTAAGGGGTGGTTCTTC.

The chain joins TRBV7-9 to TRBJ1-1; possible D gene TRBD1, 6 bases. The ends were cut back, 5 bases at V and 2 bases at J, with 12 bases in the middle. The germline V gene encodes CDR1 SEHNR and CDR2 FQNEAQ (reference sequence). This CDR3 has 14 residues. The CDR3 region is CASSRTGINTEAFF. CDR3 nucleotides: TGTGCCAGCAGCCGAACAGGGATAAACACTGAAGCTTTCTTT.

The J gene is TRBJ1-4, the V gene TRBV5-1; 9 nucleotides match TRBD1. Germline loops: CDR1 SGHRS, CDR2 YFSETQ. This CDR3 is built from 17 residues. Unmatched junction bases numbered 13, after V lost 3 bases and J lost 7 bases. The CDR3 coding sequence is TGCGCCAGCAGCTACTATCTGAGGGGACAGGGTGGTGAAAAACTGTTTTTT. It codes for CASSYYLRGQGGEKLFF.

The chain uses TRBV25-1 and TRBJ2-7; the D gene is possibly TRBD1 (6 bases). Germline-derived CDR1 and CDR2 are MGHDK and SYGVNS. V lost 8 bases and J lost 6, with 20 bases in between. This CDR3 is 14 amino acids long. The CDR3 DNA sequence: TGTGCCAGCGGCCGGGACATGGAGCAGTCCGAGCAGTACTTC. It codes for CASGRDMEQSEQYF.

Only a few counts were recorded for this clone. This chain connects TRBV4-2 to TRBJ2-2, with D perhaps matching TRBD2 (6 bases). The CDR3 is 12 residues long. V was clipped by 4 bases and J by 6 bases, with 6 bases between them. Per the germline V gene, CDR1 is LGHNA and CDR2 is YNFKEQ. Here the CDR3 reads CASSREAGELFF. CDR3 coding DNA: TGTGCCAGCAGCCGGGAGGCCGGGGAGCTGTTTTTT.

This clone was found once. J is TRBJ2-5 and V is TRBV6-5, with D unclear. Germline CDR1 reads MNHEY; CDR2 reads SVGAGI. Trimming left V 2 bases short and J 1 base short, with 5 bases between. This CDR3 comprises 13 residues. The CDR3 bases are TGTGCCAGCAGTTACCACTTCCAAGAGACCCAGTACTTC. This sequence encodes CASSYHFQETQYF.

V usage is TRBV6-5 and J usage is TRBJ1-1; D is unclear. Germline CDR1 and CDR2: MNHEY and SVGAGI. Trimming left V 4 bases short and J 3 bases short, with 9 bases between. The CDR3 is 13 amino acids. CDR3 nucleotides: TGTGCCAGCAGTTTCGAGGGTTACACTGAAGCTTTCTTT. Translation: CASSFEGYTEAFF.

CDR3 sequence: CASSWLVGANQPQHF. In nucleotides, the CDR3 is TGTGCCAGTAGCTGGTTAGTTGGGGCCAATCAGCCCCAGCATTTT. The V gene is TRBV19, the J gene TRBJ1-5; possible D gene TRBD1, 5 bases. The CDR3 is 15 residues long. Germline CDR1 is LNHDA and CDR2 is SQIVND (reference sequence). With 6 bases removed from V and 3 bases from J, the gap between germline ends came to 15 bases.

The CDR3 DNA sequence: TGCGCCAGCAGCCATGAGACATTATCGACCTACGAGCAGTACTTC. Its protein is CASSHETLSTYEQYF. V and J are TRBV4-1 and TRBJ2-7; D is undetermined. This CDR3 spans 15 amino acids. Germline values: CDR1 MGHRA, CDR2 YSYEKL. The V gene lost 3 bases and the J gene lost 2 bases, with 14 bases spanning the gap.